This TCR beta chain was recovered during a study of cytomegalovirus exposure and HLA in healthy donors. Clones were read by immunoSEQ multiplex PCR, and TCRdb kept only the in-frame ones, dropping some. This sample yields 250,000 to 350,000 clones, of which 86% are seen a single time; about 0.91% belongs to the top ten. On this clone: Its matching antigen is unknown.

CDR1 and CDR2 (germline): SGHTA, FQGTGA. The CDR3 consists of 13 residues. Study-level results: Per published reports, the classifier diagnosed cytomegalovirus status with high specificity and sensitivity.

The V gene is TRBV7-3, the J gene TRBJ2-2; a possible D gene is TRBD2 (6 bases). This clonotype was obtained from a woman aged 18-29 years in good health and CMV-seronegative. The sample taken for sequencing was PBMCs. CDR3 sequence reads: CAVRERDTGELFF. CDR3 nucleotides: TGTGCGGTACGGGAGAGAGACACCGGGGAGCTGTTTTTT.